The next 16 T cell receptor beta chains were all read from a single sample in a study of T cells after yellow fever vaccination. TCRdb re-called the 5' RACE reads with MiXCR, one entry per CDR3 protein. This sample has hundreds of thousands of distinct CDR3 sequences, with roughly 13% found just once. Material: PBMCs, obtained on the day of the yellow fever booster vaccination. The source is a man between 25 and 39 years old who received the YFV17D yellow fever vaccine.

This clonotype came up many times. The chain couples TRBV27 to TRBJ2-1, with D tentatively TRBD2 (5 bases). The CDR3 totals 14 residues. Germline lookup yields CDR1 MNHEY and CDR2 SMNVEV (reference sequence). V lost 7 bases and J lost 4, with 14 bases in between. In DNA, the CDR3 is TGTGCCAGCACTAGTCTAGCAGTGTACAATGAGCAGTTCTTC. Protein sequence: CASTSLAVYNEQFF.

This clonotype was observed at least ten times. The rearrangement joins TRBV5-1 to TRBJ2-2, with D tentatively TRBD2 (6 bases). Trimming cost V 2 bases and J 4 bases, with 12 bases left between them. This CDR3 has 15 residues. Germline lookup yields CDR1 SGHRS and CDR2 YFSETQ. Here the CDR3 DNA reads TGCGCCAGCAGCTTAACGGGAGAAATCACCGGGGAGCTGTTTTTT. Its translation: CASSLTGEITGELFF.

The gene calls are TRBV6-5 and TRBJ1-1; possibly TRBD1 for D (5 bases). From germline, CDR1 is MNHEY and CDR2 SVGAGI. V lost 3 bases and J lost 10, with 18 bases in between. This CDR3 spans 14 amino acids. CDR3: CASSYRGVSAGAFF. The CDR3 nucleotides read TGTGCCAGCAGTTATCGGGGCGTTTCAGCTGGAGCTTTCTTT.

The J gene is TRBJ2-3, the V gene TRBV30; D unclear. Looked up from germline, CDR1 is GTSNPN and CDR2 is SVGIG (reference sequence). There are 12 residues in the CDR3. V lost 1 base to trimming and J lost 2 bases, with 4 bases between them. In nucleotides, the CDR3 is TGTGCCTGGAGTGCGATCACAGATACGCAGTATTTT. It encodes CAWSAITDTQYF.

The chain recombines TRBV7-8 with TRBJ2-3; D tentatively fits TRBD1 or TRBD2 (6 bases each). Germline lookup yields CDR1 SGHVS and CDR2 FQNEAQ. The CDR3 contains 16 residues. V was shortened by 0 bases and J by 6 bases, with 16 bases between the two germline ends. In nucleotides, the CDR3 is TGTGCCAGCAGCTTAGCGGCCGCCGAGGGGGGCGATACGCAGTATTTT. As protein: CASSLAAAEGGDTQYF.

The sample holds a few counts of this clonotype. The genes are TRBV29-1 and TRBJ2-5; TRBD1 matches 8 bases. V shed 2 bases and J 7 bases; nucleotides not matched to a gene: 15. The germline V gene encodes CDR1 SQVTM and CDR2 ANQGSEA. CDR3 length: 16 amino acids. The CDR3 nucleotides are TGCAGCGTTGAACCCCGGACGGGGCAGGGGGCTGGGACCCAGTACTTC. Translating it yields CSVEPRTGQGAGTQYF.

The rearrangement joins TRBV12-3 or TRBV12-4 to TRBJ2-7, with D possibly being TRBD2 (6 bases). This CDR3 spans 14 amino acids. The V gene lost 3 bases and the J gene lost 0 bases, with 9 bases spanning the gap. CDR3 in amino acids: CASSFWGVSYEQYF. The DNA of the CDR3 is TGTGCCAGCAGTTTTTGGGGGGTCTCCTACGAGCAGTACTTC.

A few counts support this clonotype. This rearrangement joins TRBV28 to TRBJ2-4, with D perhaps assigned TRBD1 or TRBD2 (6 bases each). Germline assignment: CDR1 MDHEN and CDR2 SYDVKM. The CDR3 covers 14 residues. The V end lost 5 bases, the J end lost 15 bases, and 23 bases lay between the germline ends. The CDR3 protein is CASSRQVGGIWLYF. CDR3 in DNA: TGTGCCAGCAGTAGACAGGTTGGAGGGATCTGGCTGTACTTC.

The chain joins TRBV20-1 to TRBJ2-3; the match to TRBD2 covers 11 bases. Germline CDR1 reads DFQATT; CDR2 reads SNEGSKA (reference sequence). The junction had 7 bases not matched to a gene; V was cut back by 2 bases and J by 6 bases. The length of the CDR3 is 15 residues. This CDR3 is CSARPTSGRPDTQYF. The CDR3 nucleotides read TGCAGTGCTAGACCTACTAGCGGGAGACCGGATACGCAGTATTTT.

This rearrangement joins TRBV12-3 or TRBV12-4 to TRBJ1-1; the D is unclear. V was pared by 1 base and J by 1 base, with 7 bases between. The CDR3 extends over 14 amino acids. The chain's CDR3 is CASSLGVKNTEAFF. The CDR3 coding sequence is TGTGCCAGCAGTTTAGGCGTCAAGAACACTGAAGCTTTCTTT.

CDR3 sequence (DNA): TGCGCCAGCAGCCAAGAGCTGACACCTAATTCACCCCTCCACTTT. Translation gives CASSQELTPNSPLHF. The gene calls are TRBV4-3 and TRBJ1-6; the D is unclear. Germline V gene sequence: CDR1 LGHNA, CDR2 YSLEER. The CDR3 sequence is 15 residues long. The V end was cut by 0 bases, the J end by 6 bases, with 9 bases between.

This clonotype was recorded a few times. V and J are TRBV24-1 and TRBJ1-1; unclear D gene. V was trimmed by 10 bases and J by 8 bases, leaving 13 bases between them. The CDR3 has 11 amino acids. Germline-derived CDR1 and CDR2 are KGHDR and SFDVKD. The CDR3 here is CATRSQEEAFF. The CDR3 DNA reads TGTGCCACGCGGTCCCAGGAAGAAGCTTTCTTT.

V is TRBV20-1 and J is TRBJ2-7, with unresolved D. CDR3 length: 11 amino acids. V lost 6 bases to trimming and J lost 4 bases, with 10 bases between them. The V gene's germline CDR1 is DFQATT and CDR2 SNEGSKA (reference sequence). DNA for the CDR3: TGCAGTGCGGTGCAGGAGTACGAGCAGTACTTC. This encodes CSAVQEYEQYF.

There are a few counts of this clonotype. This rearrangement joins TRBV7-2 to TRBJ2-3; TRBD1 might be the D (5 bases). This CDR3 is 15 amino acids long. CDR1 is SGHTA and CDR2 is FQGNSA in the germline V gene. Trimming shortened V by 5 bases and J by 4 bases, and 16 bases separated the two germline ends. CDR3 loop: CASSARWGRADTQYF. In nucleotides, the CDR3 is TGTGCCAGCAGCGCGAGGTGGGGCCGAGCAGATACGCAGTATTTT. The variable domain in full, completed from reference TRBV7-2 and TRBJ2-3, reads GAGVSQSPSNKVTEKGKDVELRCDPISGHTALYWYRQSLGQGLEFLIYFQGNSAPDKSGLPSDRFSAERTGGSVSTLTIQRTQQEDSAVYLCASSARWGRADTQYFGPGTRLTVL.

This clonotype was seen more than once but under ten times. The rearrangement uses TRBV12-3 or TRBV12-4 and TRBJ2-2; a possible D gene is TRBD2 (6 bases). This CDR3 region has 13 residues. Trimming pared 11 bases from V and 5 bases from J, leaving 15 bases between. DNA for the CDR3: TGTGCCCGGGGACTCCGGTTTACCGGGGAGCTGTTTTTT. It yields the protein CARGLRFTGELFF.

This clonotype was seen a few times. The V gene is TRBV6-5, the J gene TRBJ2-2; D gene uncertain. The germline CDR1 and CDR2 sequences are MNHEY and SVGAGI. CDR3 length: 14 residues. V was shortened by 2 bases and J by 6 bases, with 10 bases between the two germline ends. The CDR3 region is CASSYRSRAGELFF. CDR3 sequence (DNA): TGTGCCAGCAGTTACAGGAGCAGAGCCGGGGAGCTGTTTTTT.